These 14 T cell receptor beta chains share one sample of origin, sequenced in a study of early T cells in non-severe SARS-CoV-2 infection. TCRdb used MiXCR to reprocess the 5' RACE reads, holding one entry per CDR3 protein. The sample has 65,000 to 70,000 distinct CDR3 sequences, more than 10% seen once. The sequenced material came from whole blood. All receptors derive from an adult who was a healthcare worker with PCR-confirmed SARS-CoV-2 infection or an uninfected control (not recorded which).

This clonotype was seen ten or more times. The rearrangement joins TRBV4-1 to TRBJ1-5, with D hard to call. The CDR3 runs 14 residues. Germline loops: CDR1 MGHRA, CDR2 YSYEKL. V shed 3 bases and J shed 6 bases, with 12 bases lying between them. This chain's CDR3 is CASSHPTRGQPQHF. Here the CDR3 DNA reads TGCGCCAGCAGCCATCCGACCCGTGGTCAGCCCCAGCATTTT.

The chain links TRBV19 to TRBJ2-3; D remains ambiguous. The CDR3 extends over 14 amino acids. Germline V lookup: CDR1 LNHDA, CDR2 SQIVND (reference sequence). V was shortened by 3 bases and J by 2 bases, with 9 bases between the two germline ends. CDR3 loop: CASSMMAVTDTQYF. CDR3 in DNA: TGTGCCAGTAGTATGATGGCGGTCACAGATACGCAGTATTTT.

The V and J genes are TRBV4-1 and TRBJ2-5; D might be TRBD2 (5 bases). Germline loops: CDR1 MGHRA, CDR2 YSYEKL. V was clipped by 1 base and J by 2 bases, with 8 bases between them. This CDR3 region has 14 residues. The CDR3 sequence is CASSQAERQETQYF. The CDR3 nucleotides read TGCGCCAGCAGCCAAGCCGAGCGGCAAGAGACCCAGTACTTC.

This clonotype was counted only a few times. As DNA, the CDR3 is TGTGCCAGCAGCTCTACAGGGGGCTTTAACTATGGCTACACCTTC. Residues: CASSSTGGFNYGYTF. The gene calls are TRBV5-5 and TRBJ1-2, with 9 bases that match TRBD1. The CDR3 covers 15 residues. CDR1 SGHKS and CDR2 YYEKEE come from the germline V gene (reference sequence). The V gene end was trimmed by 3 bases and the J gene end by 1 base; junction bases not matched to a gene: 4.

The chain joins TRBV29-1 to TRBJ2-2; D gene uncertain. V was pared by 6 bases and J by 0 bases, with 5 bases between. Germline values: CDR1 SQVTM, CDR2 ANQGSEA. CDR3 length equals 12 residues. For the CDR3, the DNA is TGCAGCGTAAAAACGAACACCGGGGAGCTGTTTTTT. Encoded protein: CSVKTNTGELFF.

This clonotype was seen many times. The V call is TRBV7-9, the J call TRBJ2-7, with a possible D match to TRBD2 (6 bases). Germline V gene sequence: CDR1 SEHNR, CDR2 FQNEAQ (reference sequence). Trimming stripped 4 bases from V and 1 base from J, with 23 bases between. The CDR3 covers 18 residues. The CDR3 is CASSSIPGSPEGSYEQYF. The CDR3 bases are TGTGCCAGCAGCTCGATACCCGGGAGCCCCGAGGGATCCTACGAGCAGTACTTC.

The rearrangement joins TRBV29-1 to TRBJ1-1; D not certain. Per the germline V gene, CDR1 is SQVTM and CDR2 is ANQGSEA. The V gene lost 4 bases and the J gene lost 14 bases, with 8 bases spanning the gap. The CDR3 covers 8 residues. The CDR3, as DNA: TGCAGCGTTGGGGCGGACTTCTTT. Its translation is CSVGADFF.

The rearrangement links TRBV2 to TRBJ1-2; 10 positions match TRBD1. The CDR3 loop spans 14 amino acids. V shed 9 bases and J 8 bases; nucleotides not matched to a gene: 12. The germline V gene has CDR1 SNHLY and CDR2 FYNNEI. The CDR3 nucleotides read TGTGCCAGGACTCCGGGACAGGGGATACGGGGCTACACCTTC. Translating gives CARTPGQGIRGYTF.

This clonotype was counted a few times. CDR3 DNA sequence: TGTGCCAGCAGCTTACTAGCGGGGGACGCGAGCTCCTACAATGAGCAGTTCTTC. Translation: CASSLLAGDASSYNEQFF. This chain connects TRBV7-2 to TRBJ2-1; 10 bases line up with TRBD2. CDR3 length equals 18 residues. V was pared by 2 bases and J by 0 bases, with 7 bases of the junction left unmatched. Germline values: CDR1 SGHTA, CDR2 FQGNSA.

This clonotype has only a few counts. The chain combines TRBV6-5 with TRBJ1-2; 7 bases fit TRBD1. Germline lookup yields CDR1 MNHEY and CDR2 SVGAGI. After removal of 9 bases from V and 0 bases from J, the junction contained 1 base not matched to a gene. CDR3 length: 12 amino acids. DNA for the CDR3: TGTGCCAGTCAGGGGGCTAACTATGGCTACACCTTC. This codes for CASQGANYGYTF.

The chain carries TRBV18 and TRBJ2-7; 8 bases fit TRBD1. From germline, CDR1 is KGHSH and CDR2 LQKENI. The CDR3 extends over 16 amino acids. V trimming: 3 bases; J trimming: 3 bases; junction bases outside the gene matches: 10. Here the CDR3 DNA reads TGTGCCAGCTCACCCGGGACAGGCAAGGGTTTCTACGAGCAGTACTTC. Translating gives CASSPGTGKGFYEQYF.

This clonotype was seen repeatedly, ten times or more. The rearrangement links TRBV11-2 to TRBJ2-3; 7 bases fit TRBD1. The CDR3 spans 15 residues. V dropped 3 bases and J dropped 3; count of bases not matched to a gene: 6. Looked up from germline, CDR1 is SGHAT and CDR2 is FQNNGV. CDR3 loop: CASSLIGTETDTQYF. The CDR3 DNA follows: TGTGCCAGCAGCTTGATTGGGACAGAGACAGATACGCAGTATTTT.

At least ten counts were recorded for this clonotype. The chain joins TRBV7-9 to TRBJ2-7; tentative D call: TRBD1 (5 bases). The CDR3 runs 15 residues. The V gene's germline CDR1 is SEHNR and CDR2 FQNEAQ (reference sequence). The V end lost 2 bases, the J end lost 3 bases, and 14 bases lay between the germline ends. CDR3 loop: CASSLSAAGHYEQYF. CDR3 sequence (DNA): TGTGCCAGCAGCTTAAGTGCGGCAGGACACTACGAGCAGTACTTC.

CDR3 residues: CASSQDAGTGKSDTQYF. In nucleotides, the CDR3 is TGCGCCAGCAGCCAAGATGCCGGGACAGGGAAATCAGATACGCAGTATTTT. J is TRBJ2-3 and V is TRBV4-3; 9 bases align to TRBD1. Per germline, CDR1 LGHNA and CDR2 YSLEER. The CDR3 spans 17 residues. Trimming cost V 0 bases and J 4 bases; bases outside gene matches: 8.